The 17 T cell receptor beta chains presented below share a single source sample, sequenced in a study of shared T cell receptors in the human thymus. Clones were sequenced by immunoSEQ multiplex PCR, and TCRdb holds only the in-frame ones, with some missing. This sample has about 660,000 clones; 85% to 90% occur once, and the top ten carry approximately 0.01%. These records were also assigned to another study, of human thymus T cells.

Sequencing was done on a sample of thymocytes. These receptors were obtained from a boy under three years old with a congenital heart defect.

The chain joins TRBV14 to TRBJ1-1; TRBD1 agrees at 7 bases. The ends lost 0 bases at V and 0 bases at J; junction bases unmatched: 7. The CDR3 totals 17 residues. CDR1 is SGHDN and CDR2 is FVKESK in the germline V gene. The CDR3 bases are TGTGCCAGCAGCCAAGATTGGGACAGAGGGGTGAACACTGAAGCTTTCTTT. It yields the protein CASSQDWDRGVNTEAFF.

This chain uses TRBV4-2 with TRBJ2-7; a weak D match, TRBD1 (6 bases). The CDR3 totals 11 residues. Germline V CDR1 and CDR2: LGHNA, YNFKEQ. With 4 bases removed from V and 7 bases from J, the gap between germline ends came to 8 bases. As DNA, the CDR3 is TGTGCCAGCAGCCCGGGGACAGAGCAGTACTTC. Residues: CASSPGTEQYF.

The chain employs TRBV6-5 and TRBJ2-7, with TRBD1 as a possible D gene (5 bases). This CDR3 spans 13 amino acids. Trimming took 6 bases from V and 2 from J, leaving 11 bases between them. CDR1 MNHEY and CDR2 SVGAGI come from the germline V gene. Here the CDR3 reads CASSKSRAYEQYF. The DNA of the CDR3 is TGTGCCAGCAGCAAAAGCAGGGCCTACGAGCAGTACTTC.

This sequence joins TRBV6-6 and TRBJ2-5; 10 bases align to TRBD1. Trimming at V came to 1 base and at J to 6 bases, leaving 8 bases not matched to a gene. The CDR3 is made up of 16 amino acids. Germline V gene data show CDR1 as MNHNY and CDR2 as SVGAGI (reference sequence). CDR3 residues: CASSYLGQGTEKTQYF. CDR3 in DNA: TGTGCCAGCAGTTACTTGGGACAGGGGACCGAAAAGACCCAGTACTTC.

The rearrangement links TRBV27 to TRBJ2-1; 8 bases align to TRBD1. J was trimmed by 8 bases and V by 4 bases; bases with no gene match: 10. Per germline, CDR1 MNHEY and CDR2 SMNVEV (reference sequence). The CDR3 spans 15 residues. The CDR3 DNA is TGTGCCAGCAGTTCCCCCAGGGGGCGCCGGGATGAGCAGTTCTTC. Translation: CASSSPRGRRDEQFF.

CDR3 in DNA: TGTGCCAGCAGTCCTGGGGGACAGGGGTTGAACACTGAAGCTTTCTTT. Its translation: CASSPGGQGLNTEAFF. The chain carries TRBV27 and TRBJ1-1; 10 bases are shared with TRBD1. J lost 0 bases, V lost 5 bases, and 6 bases had no gene match. This CDR3 spans 16 amino acids. Germline-derived CDR1 and CDR2 are MNHEY and SMNVEV (reference sequence).

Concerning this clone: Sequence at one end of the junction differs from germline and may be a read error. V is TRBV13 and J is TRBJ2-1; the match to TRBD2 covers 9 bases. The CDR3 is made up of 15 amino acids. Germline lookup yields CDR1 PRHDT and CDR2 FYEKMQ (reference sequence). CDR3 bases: TGTGCCAGCACCTTAGGGGCGCGGGAGGGCAATGAGCAGTTCTTC. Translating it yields CASTLGAREGNEQFF. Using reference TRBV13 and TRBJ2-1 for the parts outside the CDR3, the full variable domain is AAGVIQSPRHLIKEKRETATLKCYPIPRHDTVYWYQQGPGQDPQFLISFYEKMQSDKGSIPDRFSAQQFSDYHSELNMSSLELGDSALYFCASTLGAREGNEQFFGPGTRLTVL.

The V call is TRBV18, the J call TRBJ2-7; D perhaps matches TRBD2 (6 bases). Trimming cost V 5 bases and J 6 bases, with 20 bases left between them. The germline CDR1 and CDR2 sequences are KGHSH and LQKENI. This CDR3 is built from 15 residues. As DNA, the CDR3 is TGTGCCAGCTCATGGAACCCCGGGACTCCCCGCGAGCAGTACTTC. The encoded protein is CASSWNPGTPREQYF.

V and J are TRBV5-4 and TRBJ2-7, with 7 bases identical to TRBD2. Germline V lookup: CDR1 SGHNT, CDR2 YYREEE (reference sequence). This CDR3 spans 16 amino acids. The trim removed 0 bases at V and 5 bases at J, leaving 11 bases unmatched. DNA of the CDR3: TGTGCCAGCAGCTTGGCCGGAACGGGAGGAGCTAACGAGCAGTACTTC. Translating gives CASSLAGTGGANEQYF.

CDR3 residues: CASSPRSSGSREQYF. CDR3 nucleotide sequence: TGCGCCAGCAGCCCCCGGTCTAGCGGGAGCAGGGAGCAGTACTTC. V is TRBV4-1 and J is TRBJ2-7; TRBD2 agrees at 10 bases. The V segment lost 4 bases and the J segment 7 bases; nucleotides outside the gene matches: 10. Germline V CDR1 and CDR2: MGHRA, YSYEKL. CDR3 length: 15 amino acids.

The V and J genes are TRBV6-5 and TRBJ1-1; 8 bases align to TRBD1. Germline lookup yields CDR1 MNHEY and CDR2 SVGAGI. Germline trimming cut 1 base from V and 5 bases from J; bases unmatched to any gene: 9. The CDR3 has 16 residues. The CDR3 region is CASSYFYRGMRTEAFF. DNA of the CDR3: TGTGCCAGCAGTTACTTCTACAGGGGGATGAGGACTGAAGCTTTCTTT.

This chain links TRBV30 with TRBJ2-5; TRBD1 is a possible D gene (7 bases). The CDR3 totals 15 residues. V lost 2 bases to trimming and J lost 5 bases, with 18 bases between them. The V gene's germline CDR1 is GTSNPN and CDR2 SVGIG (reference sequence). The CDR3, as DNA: TGTGCCTGGAGTCCCCGCAAGGGGGCGGGGGAGACCCAGTACTTC. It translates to CAWSPRKGAGETQYF.

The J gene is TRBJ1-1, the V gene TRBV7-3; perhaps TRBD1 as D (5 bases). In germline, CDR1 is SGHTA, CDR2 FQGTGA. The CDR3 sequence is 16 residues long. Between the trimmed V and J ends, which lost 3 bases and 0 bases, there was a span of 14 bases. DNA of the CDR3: TGTGCCAGCAGCTTGGGTGGCCAGGGATTGAACACTGAAGCTTTCTTT. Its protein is CASSLGGQGLNTEAFF.

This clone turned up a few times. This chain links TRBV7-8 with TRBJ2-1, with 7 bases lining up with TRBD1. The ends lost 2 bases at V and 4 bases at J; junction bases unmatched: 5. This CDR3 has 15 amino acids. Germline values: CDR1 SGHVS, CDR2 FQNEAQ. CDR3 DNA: TGTGCCAGCAGCTTAAAAGGGGACAGTTACAATGAGCAGTTCTTC. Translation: CASSLKGDSYNEQFF.

This chain's CDR3 is CASRPGTANNYGYTF. DNA of the CDR3: TGTGCCAGCAGGCCTGGGACAGCGAATAACTATGGCTACACCTTC. The rearrangement uses TRBV2 and TRBJ1-2, with 7 nucleotides matching TRBD1. CDR1 is SNHLY and CDR2 is FYNNEI in the germline V gene. Trimming at V came to 6 bases and at J to 1 base, leaving 8 bases not matched to a gene. The CDR3 length is 15 residues.

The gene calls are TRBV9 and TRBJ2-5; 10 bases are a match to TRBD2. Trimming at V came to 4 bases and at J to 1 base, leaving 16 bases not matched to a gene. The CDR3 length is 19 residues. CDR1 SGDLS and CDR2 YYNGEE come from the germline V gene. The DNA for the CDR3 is TGTGCCAGCAGCCCCAAGAGGTGGGGTAGCGGGAGGACCCAAGAGACCCAGTACTTC. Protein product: CASSPKRWGSGRTQETQYF.

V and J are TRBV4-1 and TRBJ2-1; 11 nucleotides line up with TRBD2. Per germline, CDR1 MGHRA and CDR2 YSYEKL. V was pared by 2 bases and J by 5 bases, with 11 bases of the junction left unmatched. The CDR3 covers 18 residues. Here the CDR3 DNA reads TGCGCCAGCAGCCAAAGGTTCTCCGGGACTAGCGGTAACAATGAGCAGTTCTTC. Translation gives CASSQRFSGTSGNNEQFF.